These 23 T cell receptor beta chains were sequenced from one sample in a study of T-cell reconstitution after alpha-beta-depleted transplantation in children. For TCRbeta, the library was prepared with unique molecular identifiers. TCRdb reprocessed the PCR reads with MiXCR, giving one entry per CDR3 protein. The sample comprises a few hundred thousand distinct CDR3 sequences, approximately 10% of which are singletons, and 28% rests with the top ten. The sample in question was PBMCs, obtained before TCRalphabeta/CD19-depleted stem cell transplant. Receptors originate from a child younger than two with acute myeloid leukemia, due to receive a stem cell transplant.

This clonotype was found many times. This chain uses TRBV5-1 with TRBJ2-7, with D perhaps being TRBD1 or TRBD2 (5 bases each). This CDR3 has 14 amino acids. The germline V and J ends were trimmed by 2 bases and 2 bases, with 11 bases remaining between them. The germline CDR1 and CDR2 sequences are SGHRS and YFSETQ. CDR3 in DNA: TGCGCCAGCAGCTTAATGGGGGTCCCCTACGAGCAGTACTTC. This sequence encodes CASSLMGVPYEQYF. Drawing the rest from reference TRBV5-1 and TRBJ2-7, the complete variable domain is KAGVTQTPRYLIKTRGQQVTLSCSPISGHRSVSWYQQTPGQGLQFLFEYFSETQRNKGNFPGRFSGRQFSNSRSEMNVSTLELGDSALYLCASSLMGVPYEQYFGPGTRLTVT.

The V gene is TRBV28, the J gene TRBJ2-7, with D perhaps being TRBD1 or TRBD2 (5 bases each). CDR1 is MDHEN, CDR2 SYDVKM, per germline. The CDR3 consists of 12 residues. The V end lost 7 bases, the J end lost 3 bases, and 10 bases lay between the germline ends. CDR3 nucleotide sequence: TGTGCCAGCAAGGGGACGGTCTACGAGCAGTACTTC. Translated: CASKGTVYEQYF.

This clonotype was counted at least ten times. The chain has TRBV30 and TRBJ1-6; the D is unclear. The germline CDR1 and CDR2 sequences are GTSNPN and SVGIG (reference sequence). Trimming shortened V by 0 bases and J by 13 bases, and 13 bases separated the two germline ends. The CDR3 consists of 13 residues. For the CDR3, the DNA is TGTGCCTGGAGTGTAAATATGGGAGATCCCCTCCACTTT. As protein: CAWSVNMGDPLHF.

This clonotype was picked up many times. The genes are TRBV10-3 and TRBJ1-1, with D hard to call. This CDR3 is built from 15 residues. CDR1 and CDR2 from the germline V gene are ENHRY and SYGVKD. V was pared by 3 bases and J by 1 base, with 12 bases between. DNA for the CDR3: TGTGCCATCAGTGATAAGATATCACAGAACACTGAAGCTTTCTTT. Its protein is CAISDKISQNTEAFF.

This clonotype was picked up many times. The gene calls are TRBV5-1 and TRBJ2-2; 9 nucleotides match TRBD2. Trimming cost V 4 bases and J 7 bases; bases outside gene matches: 11. The CDR3 contains 16 residues. Germline lookup yields CDR1 SGHRS and CDR2 YFSETQ. CDR3: CASSLWTSDMGGELFF. The CDR3 region has the DNA TGCGCCAGCAGCCTCTGGACTAGCGACATGGGCGGGGAGCTGTTTTTT.

This clonotype has ten or more counts. The rearrangement uses TRBV6-1 and TRBJ2-2; 8 nucleotides match TRBD2. The CDR3 totals 15 residues. CDR1 MNHNS and CDR2 SASEGT come from the germline V gene. Germline trimming cut 3 bases from V and 3 bases from J; bases unmatched to any gene: 3. As DNA, the CDR3 is TGTGCCAGCAGTGAGGTAGCGGGATACACCGGGGAGCTGTTTTTT. Protein product: CASSEVAGYTGELFF.

The sample holds many counts of this clonotype. The rearrangement links TRBV7-2 to TRBJ2-3; TRBD1 matches 7 bases. This CDR3 is 16 amino acids long. With 6 bases clipped from V and 1 base from J, the junction kept 10 bases outside the gene matches. Germline-derived CDR1 and CDR2 are SGHTA and FQGNSA. The CDR3 loop is CASSPHLGGGTDTQYF. In DNA, the CDR3 is TGTGCCAGCAGTCCCCACCTAGGGGGCGGCACAGATACGCAGTATTTT.

This clonotype was detected once. This sequence may be a read error, since a much larger clone differs from it by one base. This chain uses TRBV14 with TRBJ2-1; D is perhaps TRBD2 (7 bases). Trimming left V 0 bases short and J 2 bases short, with 23 bases between. This CDR3 has 20 amino acids. Germline CDR1 and CDR2: SGHDN and FVKESK. The CDR3 here is CASSQDRVWGGPGTYNEQFF. The CDR3 bases are TGTGCCAGCAGCCAAGATCGTGTGTGGGGGGGCCCCGGGACCTACAATGAGCAGTTCTTC.

The chain recombines TRBV5-1 with TRBJ2-1; possibly TRBD1 or TRBD2 for D (5 bases each). This CDR3 spans 15 amino acids. V lost 0 bases and J lost 4, with 11 bases in between. Germline loops: CDR1 SGHRS, CDR2 YFSETQ. This CDR3 reads CASSLDGTEYNEQFF. Written as DNA, the CDR3 is TGCGCCAGCAGCTTGGATGGGACGGAGTACAATGAGCAGTTCTTC.

There are a few counts of this clonotype. CDR3 nucleotides: TGTGCCAGCAGCCAAGATTACAGGGGAGCCTTGCATGAGCAGTTCTTC. Translating it yields CASSQDYRGALHEQFF. The J gene is TRBJ2-1, the V gene TRBV4-2; 7 bases line up with TRBD1. This CDR3 has 16 residues. The J segment lost 8 bases and the V segment lost 0 bases, leaving 10 bases of the junction unmatched. Germline V gene sequence: CDR1 LGHNA, CDR2 YNFKEQ.

This clonotype has only a few counts. V and J are TRBV19 and TRBJ1-5, with D unclear. The CDR3 covers 16 residues. The ends were cut back, 4 bases at V and 0 bases at J, with 13 bases in the middle. Per the germline V gene, CDR1 is LNHDA and CDR2 is SQIVND (reference sequence). The CDR3 DNA sequence: TGTGCCAGTAGTAGGGGTAGGACGGATAGCAATCAGCCCCAGCATTTT. Translation: CASSRGRTDSNQPQHF.

The sample holds many counts of this clonotype. Here the CDR3 reads CSVLPRSSTDTQYF. The CDR3 DNA reads as TGCAGCGTTCTGCCTCGGTCGTCCACAGATACGCAGTATTTT. V and J are TRBV29-1 and TRBJ2-3; D gene unclear. This CDR3 comprises 14 residues. Germline V gene sequence: CDR1 SQVTM, CDR2 ANQGSEA. V lost 5 bases, J lost 2 bases, and 14 bases lay in between.

This clonotype came up many times. The chain links TRBV5-1 to TRBJ2-5; 15 bases are shared with TRBD2. Germline V gives CDR1 SGHRS, CDR2 YFSETQ. CDR3 length equals 17 residues. Trimming cost V 4 bases and J 5 bases; bases outside gene matches: 9. This CDR3 is CASSPSSGLAGGETQYF. CDR3 DNA sequence: TGCGCCAGCAGCCCCTCTTCGGGACTAGCGGGGGGTGAGACCCAGTACTTC.

In its sample, this clonotype was seen many times. V is TRBV5-1 and J is TRBJ2-3; a possible D gene is TRBD1 (5 bases). The CDR3 totals 15 residues. With 0 bases removed from V and 2 bases from J, the gap between germline ends came to 10 bases. The germline V gene encodes CDR1 SGHRS and CDR2 YFSETQ. CDR3 in amino acids: CASSLVWGNTDTQYF. The CDR3 coding sequence is TGCGCCAGCAGCTTGGTTTGGGGCAACACAGATACGCAGTATTTT.

This clonotype was detected ten times or more. The chain links TRBV18 to TRBJ2-7, with 16 positions matching TRBD2. The germline gives CDR1 KGHSH, CDR2 LQKENI. This CDR3 is 17 amino acids long. After removal of 6 bases from V and 1 base from J, the junction contained 6 bases not matched to a gene. The CDR3 reads CASSPGLAGGESYEQYF. The CDR3 DNA is TGTGCCAGCTCTCCGGGACTAGCGGGAGGGGAGTCCTACGAGCAGTACTTC. The variable domain in full, completed from reference TRBV18 and TRBJ2-7, reads NAGVMQNPRHLVRRRGQEARLRCSPMKGHSHVYWYRQLPEEGLKFMVYLQKENIIDESGMPKERFSAEFPKEGPSILRIQQVVRGDSAAYFCASSPGLAGGESYEQYFGPGTRLTVT.

This clonotype was picked up many times. The rearrangement joins TRBV29-1 to TRBJ2-1; tentatively, D is TRBD2 (5 bases). Germline CDR1 and CDR2: SQVTM and ANQGSEA. This CDR3 comprises 11 residues. Trimming pared 4 bases from V and 14 bases from J, leaving 15 bases between. CDR3 bases: TGCAGCGTTGGCCTTGAGCCCGGGGAGTTCTTC. This translates into CSVGLEPGEFF.

This clonotype was recorded at least ten times. This chain joins TRBV5-4 and TRBJ2-1, with 8 bases aligning to TRBD2. J lost 2 bases, V lost 0 bases, and 1 base had no gene match. This CDR3 region has 15 residues. Germline values: CDR1 SGHNT, CDR2 YYREEE (reference sequence). The CDR3 region is CASSLDSGTYNEQFF. In DNA form, the CDR3 reads TGTGCCAGCAGCTTGGATAGCGGGACCTACAATGAGCAGTTCTTC.

Concerning this clonotype itself: A much larger clone differs from this one at a single base, so this may be a read error. J is TRBJ1-5 and V is TRBV12-3 or TRBV12-4; no clear D gene. The CDR3 covers 12 residues. The chain's CDR3 is CASSVEGQPHHF. The CDR3 nucleotides are TGTGCCAGCAGTGTCGAAGGTCAGCCCCATCATTTT.

This clonotype was found many times. The V gene is TRBV19, the J gene TRBJ2-3; D is possibly TRBD1 (5 bases). V was trimmed by 10 bases and J by 5 bases, leaving 16 bases between them. Germline assignment: CDR1 LNHDA and CDR2 SQIVND (reference sequence). CDR3 size: 13 residues. The CDR3 region has the DNA TGTGCCACCTCGACCCAAGGGGTAGATACGCAGTATTTT. It is translated as CATSTQGVDTQYF.

This clonotype was recorded many times. The V call is TRBV7-3, the J call TRBJ2-1; 10 bases map to TRBD1. Germline CDR1 is SGHTA and CDR2 is FQGTGA. J gave up 4 bases and V 5 bases, and 5 bases lay outside the gene matches. CDR3 size: 15 residues. Here the CDR3 DNA reads TGTGCCAGCAGCCTAGACAGGGGGCCATACAATGAGCAGTTCTTC. It encodes CASSLDRGPYNEQFF.

In the case of this clonotype: A read error may explain this, as a much larger clone is one base away. The chain joins TRBV5-6 to TRBJ2-5; the D gene is possibly TRBD2 (5 bases). Trimming stripped 0 bases from V and 2 bases from J, with 17 bases between. The CDR3 contains 17 residues. CDR1 and CDR2 from the germline V gene are SGHDT and YYEEEE. CDR3 protein: CASSLEEDCVVQETQYF. CDR3 nucleotide sequence: TGTGCCAGCAGCTTGGAAGAGGACTGCGTAGTTCAAGAGACCCAGTACTTC. Based on the CDR3 plus reference TRBV5-6 and TRBJ2-5, the full variable domain is DAGVTQSPTHLIKTRGQQVTLRCSPKSGHDTVSWYQQALGQGPQFIFQYYEEEERQRGNFPDRFSGHQFPNYSSELNVNALLLGDSALYLCASSLEEDCVVQETQYFGPGTRLLVL.

The genes are TRBV28 and TRBJ1-2; D unclear. Trimming cost V 2 bases and J 0 bases, with 10 bases left between them. The CDR3 is 15 residues long. Germline values: CDR1 MDHEN, CDR2 SYDVKM. The CDR3 protein is CASSLIDPSNYGYTF. CDR3 bases: TGTGCCAGCAGTTTAATCGACCCTTCTAACTATGGCTACACCTTC.

Ten or more counts support this clonotype. The V call is TRBV7-2, the J call TRBJ2-5; 14 positions agree with TRBD2. J gave up 5 bases and V 5 bases, and 10 bases lay outside the gene matches. The CDR3 is made up of 17 amino acids. Germline loops: CDR1 SGHTA, CDR2 FQGNSA. In DNA form, the CDR3 reads TGTGCCAGCAGCCTCTGGACTAGCGGGAGGTCGGGCGAGACCCAGTACTTC. Translation gives CASSLWTSGRSGETQYF.